This T cell receptor (beta chain) was identified during a study of cytomegalovirus exposure and HLA in healthy donors. Study-wide background: Earlier, roughly 120 million unique TCR beta sequences were recovered from about 170 million T cells by an analysis.

The ends were cut back, 5 bases at V and 0 bases at J, with 7 bases in the middle. The V gene's germline CDR1 is SGHAT and CDR2 FQNNGV. The CDR3 has 13 amino acids. PCR amplification relied on 60 Vbeta primers (plus 13 Jbeta primers). In the original processing: There were 70 million to 95 million unique TCR beta chains by a later count, and about 11 million of them were shared. Measured with immunoSEQ multiplex PCR; TCRdb has only the in-frame clones, and not every one. The V and J calls and clone size are taken from that table; D and trimming were inferred from the DNA. The repertoire consists of around 91,000 clones, with approximately 78% occurring once and the leading ten covering around 4.3%.

The chain joins TRBV11-2 to TRBJ1-1, with D hard to call. Specimen: PBMCs. The receptor was derived from a woman in her forties in good health and CMV-seropositive. In nucleotides, the CDR3 is TGTGCCAGCAGCCCCGTTCTGAACACTGAAGCTTTCTTT. Translating it yields CASSPVLNTEAFF.